This record looks at one T cell receptor (beta chain) sequence and its context. Its antigen specificity is not known. The input lacks base qualities; no much larger clone sits a single base away. V is reduced by 6 bases and J by 6 bases, leaving a spacing of 6 bases between them. CDR1 and CDR2 (DFQATT, SNEGSKA) derive from the germline V gene (reference sequence). The CDR3 sequence holds 10 residues, the cysteine and phenylalanine included. Just the 30-base CDR3 DNA is kept, in frame starting at base 1. The cohort was made up of several hundred healthy bone marrow donors. At the time of sampling, all cohort members were nominally healthy, though unrecorded immune exposures were likely present. CMV serostatus was recorded as positive for about 310 and negative for about 50% of the 666 cohort members, whereas no CMV serostatus was recorded for the donor in question. A peripheral blood sample was provided by each donor, and peripheral blood mononuclear cells were used for TCR beta sequencing. The Qiagen DNeasy Blood Extraction Kit was used to extract genomic DNA from the blood cell samples.

This record belongs to a study of cytomegalovirus exposure and HLA in healthy donors (dated by TCRdb to between 2016 and 2019). Background for the entire study: An earlier analysis of 587 of the donors reported about 250 Gb of sequence data and approximately 110 million unique TCR beta sequences from about 179 million T cells. An early release that covered roughly 600 HLA-typed donors contained approximately 300 gigabases of sequencing data and around 80 million unique TCR sequences. Of the approximately 400 genotyped donors, approximately 83% fell in the genetic ancestry cluster associated with self-reported Caucasian donors. The study aimed to test whether cataloging public T cell receptors could reveal signatures of past pathogen exposure. The study used immunosequencing to profile the T cell repertoires of about 670 subjects and linked those repertoires to cytomegalovirus serostatus. Besides the first cohort of roughly 660 subjects, a separate validation cohort made up of over 100 different subjects was used. To predict cytomegalovirus infection status, the study combined high-throughput TCR immunosequencing, statistical association of individual TCRs with disease status, and machine learning. A later analysis re-analyzed previously published TCR beta repertoires from approximately 700 donors and added high-resolution HLA genotyping to study TCR occurrence patterns. Rather than using new phenotypic data, the later analysis identified candidate immune exposures from TCR beta sequences and from how often those sequences occurred across donors. In an earlier analysis of 550 to 700 of the donors, high-throughput TCR beta sequencing was used to judge whether each TCR beta V gene segment behaved as functional or pseudogenic. Donor age, sex, ethnicity and CMV serostatus were compiled alongside the repertoire data. Genome-wide SNP genotypes for about three fifths of the roughly 700 donors were used in a later genetic analysis, which treated that subset as a discovery cohort. All discovery cohort repertoires had been generated on a single sequencing platform. HLA typing included class I and class II loci at four-digit resolution. The number of donors typed differed by locus, with 629-630 for A, B, C, DRB1 and DQB1, 522 for DQA1, 600 to 610 for DPA1, and approximately 470 for DPB1. About five DR-DQ haplotypes were handled as single units for association and clustering because linkage in the cohort was strong. On average, over 200,000 unique TCR beta nucleotide sequences were sequenced per donor among 398 genotyped donors of the cohort, with roughly 20% of those sequences being non-productive.

Paper-wide results and their limitations: In this cohort, only TCR beta chains were sequenced, and detectable features were limited by the absence of alpha or paired-chain data. A group of highly shared sequence variants was considered likely to be a technical artifact of the sequencing pipeline. The authors suggested that the approach could potentially be extended to other disease states and immunological phenotypes. In a later analysis, the rate of TCR association differed among HLA loci, with DRB1 alleles having the most associated TCRs and HLA-C alleles having the fewest. When HLA alleles, especially DR and DQ, strongly co-occurred, TCR associations were difficult to assign to individual alleles. According to a later analysis, parvovirus B19, influenza, CMV and Epstein-Barr virus appeared linked to several top co-occurrence clusters. The study listed 170 or so TCR beta chains as associated with cytomegalovirus. Roughly uniform sequencing depth across donors was assumed in presence/absence analyses, although this assumption may not hold. A few of the identified cytomegalovirus-associated TCR beta chains were confirmed in vitro to be specific for cytomegalovirus antigens. Cytomegalovirus status was reported to be diagnosed by the classifier with high specificity and sensitivity in both the original and validation cohorts. For the cohort, immune exposure information was limited to CMV serostatus. HLA typing was unavailable for some donors at each locus, so association tests used only the typed subset. An association between a missense DCLRE1C variant and V-gene and J-gene trimming of TCR beta chains was found in a later genetic analysis and replicated in an independent cohort. Correlated functional status among segregating V segments might reflect linkage disequilibrium, but an unknown experimental factor could not be ruled out. According to a later genetic analysis, donors in an Asian-associated ancestry cluster had fewer N-insertions in productive TCRs than the approximately 670-donor mean. A further reported finding was that TCR beta sequences accurately predicted the HLA-A and HLA-B alleles for most subjects in the first cohort. An earlier analysis of several hundred of the donors showed that most TCR beta V segments appeared in productive rearrangements either about 87% or about 30% of the time, which broadly matched IMGT annotations. Across donors, most TCR sequences were observed very rarely, whereas some public TCRs were present in many individuals. A later analysis found that most CMV-associated TCR beta chains appeared HLA-restricted, with HLA associations seemingly driven largely by CMV exposure. Because counts were too low, roughly 16 rarely observed V segments, including chromosome 9 orphons, were left out of the earlier analysis of some 640 of the donors. Some IMGT-functional V segments, including TRBV6-2 and TRBV6-3, could not be distinguished by the 87-base-pair reads and were therefore excluded. At a false discovery rate of 0.05, a later analysis linked about 17,000 TCR beta sequences to specific HLA alleles. A later analysis found that HLA-associated TCR beta chains were more clonally expanded and had lower generation probabilities than equally common non-associated chains.

The library came from the immunoSEQ multiplex PCR assay. For the multiplex PCR, a mixture combining 60 forward primers for TCR Vbeta segments and 13 reverse primers for TCR Jbeta segments was used. The CDR3 region of rearranged TCR beta genes was amplified from genomic DNA by a multiplex PCR assay. The amplified TCR beta libraries were sequenced on the Illumina HiSeq System as 87-base-pair reads. As for how the authors treated the data: A later analysis tallied approximately 87 million unique TCR beta chains across the approximately 670 repertoires, and approximately 11 million of those chains were shared by two or more donors. To remove PCR and sequencing errors, raw reads were error-corrected and collapsed into unique sequences using a nearest-neighbor algorithm that merged closely related sequences. Alignment of CDR3 sequences to IMGT reference sequences was used to assign V, D and J gene segments. For a sequence to be retained, a match of at least six nucleotides to both a V gene segment and a J gene segment was required. A rearrangement was called productive if the CDR3 had no stop codons and remained in frame with V and J, and every other rearrangement was called non-productive. CDR3 was defined according to IMGT convention as the region running from the second conserved V-encoded cysteine to the conserved J-encoded phenylalanine. Sequences without an unambiguous match to a single V gene segment were excluded from the earlier analysis of several hundred of the donors. In an earlier analysis of 587 of the donors, a V segment was called functional when productive rearrangements were above 56.7%, and segregating when the standard deviation between donors exceeded 5%. A statistical classification framework was built for diagnosing cytomegalovirus status from the catalog of TCR beta chain sequences. V and J gene assignment, in a later analysis, came from comparing TCR nucleotide sequences with IMGT/GENE-DB human TR gene sequences. A later analysis assigned CDR3 sequences and most-parsimonious VDJ recombination scenarios with the TCRdist pipeline. In a later analysis, every TCR beta chain was defined by the combination of its CDR3 amino acid sequence and its V-gene family, and reads without a unique V-gene family were dropped. In a later analysis, several hundred highly shared, low-generation-probability nucleotide sequences were removed to address suspected cross-contamination and a sequencing artifact. For each public chain, a later analysis derived a clonal expansion index from normalized ranks of inferred template counts within each repertoire. A later analysis computed generation probabilities with a VDJ recombination model fitted to out-of-frame rearrangements, and checked the results against IGoR. A later analysis scored TCR-TCR, TCR-HLA and TCR-CMV co-occurrence with hypergeometric tests, applying a repertoire-size bias correction to TCR pairs. In a later analysis, false discovery rates were estimated by permuting HLA or CMV assignments 20 times. In a later analysis, co-occurring TCRs were grouped using DBSCAN, with TCRdist sequence similarity added in when clustering inside HLA-allele-positive subsets. Co-occurrence clustering excluded repertoires with fewer than 30,000 or more than 120,000 public chains, plus five with anomalous nucleotide sharing. TCRdb took over this immuneACCESS table, retaining in-frame rearrangements with V and J assigned. Such tables are incomplete; in checked studies, under half of the missing clones stem from an unresolved V gene, and the remainder is unexplained. V and J calls and clone size come straight from that table; D and trimming were deduced from the DNA. This sample has 50,000 to 70,000 clones in its table, and roughly 83% of those were observed once. About 1.6% of the sample is taken by the ten largest.

The chain employs TRBV20-1 and TRBJ2-1; the D gene remains uncertain. Sequencing input: PBMCs. The receptor comes from a human donor in good health. The DNA sequence is as follows: TGCAGTGCCAGGCGCAATGAGCAGTTCTTC. This translates into CSARRNEQFF.